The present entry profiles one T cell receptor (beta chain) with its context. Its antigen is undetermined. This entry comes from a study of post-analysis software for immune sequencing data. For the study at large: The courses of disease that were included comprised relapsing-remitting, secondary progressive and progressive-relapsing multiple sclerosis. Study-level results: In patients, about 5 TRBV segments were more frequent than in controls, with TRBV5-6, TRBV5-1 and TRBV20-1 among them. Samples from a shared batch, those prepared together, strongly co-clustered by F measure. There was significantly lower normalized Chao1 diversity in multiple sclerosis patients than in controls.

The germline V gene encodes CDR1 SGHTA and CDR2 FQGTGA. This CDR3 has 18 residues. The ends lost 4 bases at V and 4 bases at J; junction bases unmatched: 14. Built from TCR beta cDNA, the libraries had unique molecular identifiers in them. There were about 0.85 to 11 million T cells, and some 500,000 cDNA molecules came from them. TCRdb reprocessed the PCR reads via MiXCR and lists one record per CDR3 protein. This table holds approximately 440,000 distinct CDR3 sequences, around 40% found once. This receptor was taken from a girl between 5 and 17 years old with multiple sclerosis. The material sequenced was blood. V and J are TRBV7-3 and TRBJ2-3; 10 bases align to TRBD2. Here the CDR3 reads CASSSGIAGGRGPDTQYF. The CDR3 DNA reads TGTGCCAGCAGCTCCGGGATAGCGGGAGGAAGGGGACCAGATACGCAGTATTTT.